This is a list of T cell receptor beta chains from one sample in a study of CD8 T cells in ankylosing spondylitis. TCRdb re-called the 5' RACE reads through MiXCR, storing one row per CDR3 protein. The table records hundreds of thousands of distinct CDR3 sequences, roughly 13% of them present only once. The sample comprised blood, either unsorted or a sorted T cell fraction (not recorded which). The source of these receptors is a male donor with ankylosing spondylitis. Both conserved end residues are part of each CDR3. D genes are given only for firm matches. The size of a clone is reported for some rows only, either as once, few or many, or as a class for expanded clones.

NA,TRBJ2-7,TRBV20-1,many,14,TGCAGCTCTAGAGATGGGAGGGGGGGCTACGAGCAGTACTTC,CSSRDGRGGYEQYF
TRBD2,TRBJ2-3,TRBV14,NA,16,TGTGCCAGCAGCCAAGCTAGCGGGAGGGGTACAGATACGCAGTATTTT,CASSQASGRGTDTQYF
NA,TRBJ2-1,TRBV11-3,NA,12,TGTGCCAGCAGCTTAGATTCCGATAAGCAGTTCTTC,CASSLDSDKQFF
TRBD2,TRBJ2-5,TRBV27,few,17,TGTGCCAGCACCAGAACCCAGAGCGGGAGCGGCTCGGAGACCCAGTACTTC,CASTRTQSGSGSETQYF
TRBD2,TRBJ2-5,TRBV4-2,NA,13,TGTGCCAGCAGGGGACTAGCGGGAGAGACCCAGTACTTC,CASRGLAGETQYF
NA,TRBJ2-7,TRBV9,NA,15,TGTGCCAGCAGCGTAGGGCCAGACGCCTATCACGAGCAGTACTTC,CASSVGPDAYHEQYF
TRBD1,TRBJ1-5,TRBV27,few,17,TGTGCCAGCAGTTTATCGAATCTTCAGGGGGCTGAGCAGCCCCAGCATTTT,CASSLSNLQGAEQPQHF
NA,TRBJ2-1,TRBV3-1,few,14,TGTGCCAGCAGCCAAGAGGTTAGCCGCAATGAGCAGTTCTTC,CASSQEVSRNEQFF
NA,TRBJ2-1,TRBV7-9,NA,16,TGTGCCAGCAGCTTATACCGGACCTTAGGGTCCAATGAGCAGTTCTTC,CASSLYRTLGSNEQFF
NA,TRBJ2-5,TRBV3-1,NA,16,TGTGCCAGCAGCCAAGTCAGCCAGGGGTACGACGAGACCCAGTACTTC,CASSQVSQGYDETQYF
NA,TRBJ2-5,TRBV5-1,few,11,TGCGCCAGCAGCTTATCAAGGAGGCAGTACTTC,CASSLSRRQYF
TRBD2,TRBJ2-5,TRBV6-2/TRBV6-3,few,16,TGTGCCAGCAGTACCCGGACTAGCGGATTCCAAGAGACCCAGTACTTC,CASSTRTSGFQETQYF
NA,TRBJ2-1,TRBV7-6,few,13,TGTGCCAGCAGCCAACAGACTTACAATGAGCAGTTCTTC,CASSQQTYNEQFF
NA,TRBJ1-1,TRBV5-1,NA,14,TGCGCCAGCACCAAGTCAGGGACCAACACTGAAGCTTTCTTT,CASTKSGTNTEAFF
TRBD2,TRBJ2-3,TRBV7-2,few,14,TGTGCCAGCAGACTAGCGACTAGCACAGATACGCAGTATTTT,CASRLATSTDTQYF
NA,TRBJ2-1,TRBV7-2,many,16,TGTGCCAGCAGCACCTTTACTACAGGGCCCAATGGGGTAGGGTTCTTC,CASSTFTTGPNGVGFF
NA,TRBJ1-2,TRBV29-1,few,13,TGCAGCGTTTATATTCAATTATCCTATGGCTACACCTTC,CSVYIQLSYGYTF
NA,TRBJ1-6,TRBV2,NA,11,TGTGCCAGCAGTGAAGTTGGGCCCCTCCACTTT,CASSEVGPLHF
TRBD2,TRBJ2-7,TRBV20-1,NA,17,TGCAGTGCTAGAGACCCCAGGGGCTCAGCGGGAGGCTACGAGCAGTACTTC,CSARDPRGSAGGYEQYF
TRBD1,TRBJ1-1,TRBV29-1,NA,13,TGCAGCGTTGAGAGACAGGGGCGCACTGAAGCTTTCTTT,CSVERQGRTEAFF
NA,TRBJ1-6,TRBV20-1,NA,14,TGCAGTGCAGGGGCCGGGGGGCTGAATTCACCCCTCCACTTT,CSAGAGGLNSPLHF
NA,TRBJ2-1,TRBV10-3,few,12,TGTGCCATCAGTGATAAAGCGCGGGAGCAGTTCTTC,CAISDKAREQFF
NA,TRBJ1-1,TRBV2,few,13,TGTGCCAGCAGTATCGGGGCCGGGACTGAAGCTTTCTTT,CASSIGAGTEAFF
TRBD2,TRBJ2-1,TRBV29-1,NA,14,TGCAGCGTCGTCGAGGGCGGGAGCTACAATGAGCTGTTCTTC,CSVVEGGSYNELFF
TRBD1,TRBJ2-5,TRBV3-1,NA,14,TGTGCCAGCAGCGGGACAGGGTGGGGAAAGACCCAGTACTTC,CASSGTGWGKTQYF
TRBD2,TRBJ2-1,TRBV12-3/TRBV12-4,few,19,TGTGCCAGCAGTTTAGCGGTCCTACTAGCGCGATCGGCCTACAATGAGCAGTTCTTC,CASSLAVLLARSAYNEQFF
NA,TRBJ2-5,TRBV3-1,NA,15,TGTGCCAGCAGCCAGAGGGTATGGGCCACGGCGACCCAGTACTTC,CASSQRVWATATQYF
NA,TRBJ2-5,TRBV13,NA,14,TGTGCCAGCAGCCGCAGACAAGAGCAAGAGACCCAGTACTTC,CASSRRQEQETQYF
NA,TRBJ1-6,TRBV7-9,few,12,TGTGCCAGCAGACAGGGAGAATCACCCCTCCACTTT,CASRQGESPLHF
NA,TRBJ1-2,TRBV27,few,14,TGTGCCAGCAGTTCCCGGACGAGGGTCTATGGCTACACCTTC,CASSSRTRVYGYTF